This note documents a single TCR beta chain sequence. This entry belongs to a study of blood T cell repertoires in COVID-19. The wider study: The samples span acute and convalescent COVID-19 from the United States, Italy and Spain. PBMCs, B-cell-depleted T cells, or T cells provided the cDNA or gDNA that made up the material.

Methods used by the authors: Amplification of reference gene primers was used by the study to estimate nucleated cell counts. Assay: immunoSEQ multiplex PCR; the TCRdb copy retains only in-frame clones and omits some. From that table come the V and J calls and clone size; the DNA was used to work out D and trimming. The table has under 250,000 clones, almost 90% seen once. The V end was cut by 7 bases, the J end by 0 bases, with 14 bases between. Germline V CDR1 and CDR2: SGHRS, YFSETQ. This CDR3 has 15 residues. The V and J genes are TRBV5-1 and TRBJ1-3; D not resolved. What was sequenced was peripheral blood. This sequence originates from a woman aged 55-70 years with acute or convalescent COVID-19. CDR3 loop: CASREDAFSGNTIYF. In nucleotides, the CDR3 is TGCGCCAGCCGGGAGGACGCCTTCTCTGGAAACACCATATATTTT.